The clone carrying this TCR beta chain has at least ten counts. Its antigen is not known. Since all of the isolated RNA was reverse transcribed, expressed TCRB transcripts were what got sequenced. An average of roughly 4 million reads was obtained for naive, central memory and regulatory T cell samples. TCRdb's copy holds only in-frame clones and misses some; the assay was immunoSEQ multiplex PCR. The data hold around 110,000 clones, with about 15% observed a single time. The sample belongs to a study of beta chain features in type 1 diabetes. Study-level findings and limits: All four CD4+ subsets from Type 1 diabetes patients carried moderately but significantly shorter TCRB CDR3s. The study found fewer insertions and more deletions at VDJ junctions in type 1 diabetes patients.

This CDR3 is built from 14 residues. Trimming removed 6 bases from V and 6 bases from J; junction bases left unmatched: 9. Germline CDR1 and CDR2: MNHEY and SMNVEV (reference sequence). Staining for CD45RO/CCR7/CD25/CD127/CD95/CD27 allowed sorting of CD4+ naive, central memory, regulatory and stem cell-like memory cells. Material: central memory CD4+ T cells from blood. V and J are TRBV27 and TRBJ2-7, with 9 bases fitting TRBD2. This receptor was taken from a young man with type 1 diabetes. CDR3 protein: CASRPLAGFAEQYF. The CDR3, as DNA: TGTGCCAGCAGACCGCTAGCGGGGTTCGCCGAGCAGTACTTC.